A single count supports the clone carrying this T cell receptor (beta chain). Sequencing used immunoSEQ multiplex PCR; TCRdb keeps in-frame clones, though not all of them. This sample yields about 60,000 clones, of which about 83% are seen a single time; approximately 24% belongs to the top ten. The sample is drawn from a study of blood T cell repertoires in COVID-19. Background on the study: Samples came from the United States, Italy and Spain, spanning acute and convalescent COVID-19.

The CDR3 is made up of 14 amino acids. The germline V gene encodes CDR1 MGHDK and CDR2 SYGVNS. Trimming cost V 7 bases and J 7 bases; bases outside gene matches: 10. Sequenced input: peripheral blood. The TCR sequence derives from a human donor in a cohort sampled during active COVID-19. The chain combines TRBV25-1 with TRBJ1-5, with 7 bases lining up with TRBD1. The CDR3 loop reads CASKETGLGQPQHF. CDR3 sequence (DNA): TGTGCCAGCAAGGAGACAGGGTTGGGACAGCCCCAGCATTTT.